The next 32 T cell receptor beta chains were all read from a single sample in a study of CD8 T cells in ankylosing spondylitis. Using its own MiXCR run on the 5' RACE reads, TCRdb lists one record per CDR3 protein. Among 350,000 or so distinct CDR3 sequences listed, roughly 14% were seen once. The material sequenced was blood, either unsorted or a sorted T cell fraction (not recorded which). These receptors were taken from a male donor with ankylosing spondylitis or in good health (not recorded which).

CDR3 region: CASSYISDGYEQYF. The CDR3 DNA is TGTGCCAGCAGTTACATTAGTGATGGCTACGAGCAGTACTTC. The V and J genes are TRBV6-5 and TRBJ2-7, with D unresolved. The germline gives CDR1 MNHEY, CDR2 SVGAGI. V lost 2 bases, J lost 3 bases, and 11 bases lay in between. This CDR3 comprises 14 residues.

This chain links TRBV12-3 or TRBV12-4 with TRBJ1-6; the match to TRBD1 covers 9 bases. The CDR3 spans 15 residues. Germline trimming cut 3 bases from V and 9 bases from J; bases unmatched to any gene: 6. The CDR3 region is CASSFAATGGSPLHF. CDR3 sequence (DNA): TGTGCCAGCAGTTTTGCAGCGACAGGGGGTTCACCCCTCCACTTT.

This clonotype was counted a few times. CDR3 coding DNA: TGTGCCAACAAGCGGGAAGAGACCCAGTACTTC. As protein: CANKREETQYF. The chain recombines TRBV6-1 with TRBJ2-5; D is possibly TRBD2 (6 bases). The V gene lost 10 bases and the J gene lost 3 bases, with 9 bases spanning the gap. This CDR3 region has 11 residues. Germline V gene lookup returns CDR1 MNHNS and CDR2 SASEGT.

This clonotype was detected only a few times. CDR3 loop: CASSSSVLTAASTDTQYF. For the CDR3, the DNA is TGTGCCAGCAGCTCGAGCGTTTTGACAGCCGCTAGCACAGATACGCAGTATTTT. The chain recombines TRBV7-6 with TRBJ2-3; D possibly corresponds to TRBD1 (5 bases). The CDR3 length is 18 residues. V was trimmed by 4 bases and J by 0 bases, leaving 20 bases between them. The germline CDR1 and CDR2 sequences are SGHVS and FNYEAQ.

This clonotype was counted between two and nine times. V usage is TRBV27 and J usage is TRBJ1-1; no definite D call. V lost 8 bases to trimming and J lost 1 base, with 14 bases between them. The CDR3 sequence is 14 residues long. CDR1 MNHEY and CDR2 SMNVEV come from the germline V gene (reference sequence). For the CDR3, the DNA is TGTGCCAGCCGAAACCCAATGGGGAACACTGAAGCTTTCTTT. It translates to CASRNPMGNTEAFF.

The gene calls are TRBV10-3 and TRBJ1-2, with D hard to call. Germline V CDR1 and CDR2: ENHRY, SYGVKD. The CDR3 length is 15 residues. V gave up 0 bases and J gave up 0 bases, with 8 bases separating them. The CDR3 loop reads CAISESKASNYGYTF. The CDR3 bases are TGTGCCATCAGTGAGTCGAAAGCCTCTAACTATGGCTACACCTTC.

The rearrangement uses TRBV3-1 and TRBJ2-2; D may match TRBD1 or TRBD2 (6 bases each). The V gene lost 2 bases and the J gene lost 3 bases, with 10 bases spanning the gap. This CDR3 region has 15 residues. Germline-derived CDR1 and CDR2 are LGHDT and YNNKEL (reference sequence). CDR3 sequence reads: CASSQWGAYTGELFF. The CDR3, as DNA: TGTGCCAGCAGCCAATGGGGGGCGTACACCGGGGAGCTGTTTTTT.

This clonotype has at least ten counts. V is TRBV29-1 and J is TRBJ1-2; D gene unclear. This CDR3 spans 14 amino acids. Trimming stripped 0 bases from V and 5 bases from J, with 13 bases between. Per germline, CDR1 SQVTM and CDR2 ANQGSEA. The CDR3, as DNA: TGCAGCGTTGAAGATCTTCGATCCCTTTATGGCTACACCTTC. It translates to CSVEDLRSLYGYTF.

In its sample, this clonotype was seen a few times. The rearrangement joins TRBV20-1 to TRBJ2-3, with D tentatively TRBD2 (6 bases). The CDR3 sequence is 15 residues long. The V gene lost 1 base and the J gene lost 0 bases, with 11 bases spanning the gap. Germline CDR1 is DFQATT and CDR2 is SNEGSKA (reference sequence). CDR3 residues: CSARGGAASTDTQYF. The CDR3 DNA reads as TGCAGTGCTAGAGGCGGGGCAGCTAGCACAGATACGCAGTATTTT.

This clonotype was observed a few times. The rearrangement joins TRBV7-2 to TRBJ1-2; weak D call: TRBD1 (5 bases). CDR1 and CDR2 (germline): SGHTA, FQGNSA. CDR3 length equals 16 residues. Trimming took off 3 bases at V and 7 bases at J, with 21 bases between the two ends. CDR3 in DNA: TGTGCCAGCAGCTTGAGAGACCCCACACTCCAGGGTGGCTACACCTTC. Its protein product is CASSLRDPTLQGGYTF. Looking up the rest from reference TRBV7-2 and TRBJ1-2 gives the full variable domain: GAGVSQSPSNKVTEKGKDVELRCDPISGHTALYWYRQSLGQGLEFLIYFQGNSAPDKSGLPSDRFSAERTGGSVSTLTIQRTQQEDSAVYLCASSLRDPTLQGGYTFGSGTRLTVV.

CDR3 region: CASSLKLAGGPGEQFF. The CDR3 coding sequence is TGTGCCAGCAGCTTGAAACTAGCGGGGGGGCCGGGTGAGCAGTTCTTC. This rearrangement joins TRBV5-4 to TRBJ2-1; 13 nucleotides match TRBD2. Per germline, CDR1 SGHNT and CDR2 YYREEE (reference sequence). CDR3 size: 16 residues. Trimming removed 1 base from V and 9 bases from J; junction bases left unmatched: 7.

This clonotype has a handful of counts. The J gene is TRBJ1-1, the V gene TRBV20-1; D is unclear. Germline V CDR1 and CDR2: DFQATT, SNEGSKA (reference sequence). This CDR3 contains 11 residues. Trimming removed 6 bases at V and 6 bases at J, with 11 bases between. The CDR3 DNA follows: TGCAGTGCAAGCCGGGAAGCTGAAGCTTTCTTT. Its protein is CSASREAEAFF.

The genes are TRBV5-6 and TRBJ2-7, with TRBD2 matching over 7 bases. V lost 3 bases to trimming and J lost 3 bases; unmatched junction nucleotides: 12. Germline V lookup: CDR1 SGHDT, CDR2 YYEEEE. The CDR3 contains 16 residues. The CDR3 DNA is TGTGCCAGCAGCTCCTTAGCGGGCTTAGGTCTCTACGAGCAGTACTTC. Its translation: CASSSLAGLGLYEQYF.

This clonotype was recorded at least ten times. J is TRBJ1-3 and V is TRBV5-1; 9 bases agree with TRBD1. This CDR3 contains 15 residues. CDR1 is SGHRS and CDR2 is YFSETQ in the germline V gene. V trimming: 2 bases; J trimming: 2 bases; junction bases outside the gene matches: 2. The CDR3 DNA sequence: TGCGCCAGCAGCTTCGGACAGGGGCCTGGAAACACCATATATTTT. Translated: CASSFGQGPGNTIYF.

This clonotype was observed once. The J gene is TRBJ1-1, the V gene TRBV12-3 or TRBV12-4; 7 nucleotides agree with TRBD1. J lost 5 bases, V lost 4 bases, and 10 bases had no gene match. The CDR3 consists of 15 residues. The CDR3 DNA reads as TGTGCCAGCAGTTACAACCGACAGGGAGGTACTGAAGCTTTCTTT. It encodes CASSYNRQGGTEAFF.

DNA for the CDR3: TGTGCCAGTAGTAAGAGACAGGGCTTTAACAATGAGCAGTTCTTC. Amino acid sequence: CASSKRQGFNNEQFF. V gene TRBV19 combines with J gene TRBJ2-1, with 7 bases matching TRBD1. The germline V gene has CDR1 LNHDA and CDR2 SQIVND (reference sequence). This CDR3 comprises 15 residues. V lost 4 bases and J lost 5; bases outside the gene matches: 8.

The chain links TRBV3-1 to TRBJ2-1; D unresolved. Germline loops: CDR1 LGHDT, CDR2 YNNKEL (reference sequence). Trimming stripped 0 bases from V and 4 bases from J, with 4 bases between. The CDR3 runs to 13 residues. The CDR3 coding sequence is TGTGCCAGCAGCCAAGAACCATACAATGAGCAGTTCTTC. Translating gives CASSQEPYNEQFF.

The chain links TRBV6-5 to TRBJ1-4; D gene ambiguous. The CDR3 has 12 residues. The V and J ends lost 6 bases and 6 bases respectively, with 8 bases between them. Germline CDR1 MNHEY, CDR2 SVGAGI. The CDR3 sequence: CASSRGDEKLFF. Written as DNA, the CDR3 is TGTGCCAGCAGCCGCGGGGATGAAAAACTGTTTTTT.

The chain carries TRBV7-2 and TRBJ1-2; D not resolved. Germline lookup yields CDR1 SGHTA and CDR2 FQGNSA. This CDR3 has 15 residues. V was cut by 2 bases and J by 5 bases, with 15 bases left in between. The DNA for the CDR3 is TGTGCCAGCAGCTTAATGGGCCAGTCGGGGTATGGCTACACCTTC. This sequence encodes CASSLMGQSGYGYTF.

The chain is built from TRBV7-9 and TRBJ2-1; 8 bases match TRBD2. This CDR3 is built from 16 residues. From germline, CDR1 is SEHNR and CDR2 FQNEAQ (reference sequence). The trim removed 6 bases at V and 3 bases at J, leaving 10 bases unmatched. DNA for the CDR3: TGTGCCAGCAGATCCCCACTGCGGGGGGACTACAATGAGCAGTTCTTC. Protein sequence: CASRSPLRGDYNEQFF.

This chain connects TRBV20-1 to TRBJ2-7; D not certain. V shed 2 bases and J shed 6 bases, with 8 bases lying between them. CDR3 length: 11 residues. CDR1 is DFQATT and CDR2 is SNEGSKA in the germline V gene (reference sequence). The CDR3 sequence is CSARPQSEQYF. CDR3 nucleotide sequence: TGCAGTGCTAGACCACAGAGCGAGCAGTACTTC.

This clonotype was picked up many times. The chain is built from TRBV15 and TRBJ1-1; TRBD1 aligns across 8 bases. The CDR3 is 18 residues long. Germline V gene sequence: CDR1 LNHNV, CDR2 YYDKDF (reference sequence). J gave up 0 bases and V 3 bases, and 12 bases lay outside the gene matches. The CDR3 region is CATSSYGTGPTMNTEAFF. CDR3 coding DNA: TGTGCCACCAGCAGCTACGGGACAGGACCTACCATGAACACTGAAGCTTTCTTT.

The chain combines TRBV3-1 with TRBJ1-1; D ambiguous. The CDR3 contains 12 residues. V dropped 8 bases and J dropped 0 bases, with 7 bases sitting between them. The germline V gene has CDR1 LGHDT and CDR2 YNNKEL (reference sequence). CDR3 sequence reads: CASLSLNTEAFF. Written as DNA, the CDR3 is TGTGCCAGCCTTTCTTTGAACACTGAAGCTTTCTTT.

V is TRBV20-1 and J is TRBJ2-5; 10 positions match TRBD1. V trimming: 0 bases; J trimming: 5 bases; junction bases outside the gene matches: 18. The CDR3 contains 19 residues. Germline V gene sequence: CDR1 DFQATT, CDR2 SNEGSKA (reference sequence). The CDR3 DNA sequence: TGCAGTGCTAGAGATAAGGCGTTGACAGGGGGCCCTTGGTGGGAGACCCAGTACTTC. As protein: CSARDKALTGGPWWETQYF.

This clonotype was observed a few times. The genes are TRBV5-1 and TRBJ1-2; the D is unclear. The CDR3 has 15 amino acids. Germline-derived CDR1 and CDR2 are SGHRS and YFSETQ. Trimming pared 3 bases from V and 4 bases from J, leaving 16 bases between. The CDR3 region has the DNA TGCGCCAGCAGCTCGGACGGAAGCCAACCCTATGGCTACACCTTC. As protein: CASSSDGSQPYGYTF.

CDR3 protein: CASGGQGTTEAFF. The CDR3 DNA reads TGTGCCAGCGGGGGACAGGGGACCACTGAAGCTTTCTTT. The V call is TRBV25-1, the J call TRBJ1-1; 10 nucleotides line up with TRBD1. The CDR3 has 13 residues. Unmatched junction bases numbered 4, after V lost 8 bases and J lost 4 bases. CDR1 and CDR2 (germline): MGHDK, SYGVNS.

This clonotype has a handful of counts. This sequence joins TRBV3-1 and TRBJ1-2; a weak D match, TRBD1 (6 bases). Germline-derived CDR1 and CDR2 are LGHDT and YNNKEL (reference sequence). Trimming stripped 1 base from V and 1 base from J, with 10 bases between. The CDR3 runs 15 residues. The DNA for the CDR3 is TGTGCCAGCAGCCAAGGGGGGCCACTTAACTATGGCTACACCTTC. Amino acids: CASSQGGPLNYGYTF.

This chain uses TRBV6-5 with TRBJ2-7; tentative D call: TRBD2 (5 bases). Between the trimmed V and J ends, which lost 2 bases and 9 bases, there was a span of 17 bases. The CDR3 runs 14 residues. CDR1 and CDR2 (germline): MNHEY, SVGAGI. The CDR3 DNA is TGTGCCAGCAGTTACGACCCGGGGTCTACGTGGCAGTACTTC. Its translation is CASSYDPGSTWQYF.

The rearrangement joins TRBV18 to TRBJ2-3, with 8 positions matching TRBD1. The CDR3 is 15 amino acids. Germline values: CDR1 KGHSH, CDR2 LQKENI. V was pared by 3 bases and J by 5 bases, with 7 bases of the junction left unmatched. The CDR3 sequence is CASSPLQGAQDTQYF. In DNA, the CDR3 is TGTGCCAGCTCACCCCTCCAGGGGGCACAAGATACGCAGTATTTT.

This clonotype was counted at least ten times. This CDR3 reads CASSSRDRFYNEQFF. DNA of the CDR3: TGTGCCAGCAGCTCCCGGGACAGATTTTACAATGAGCAGTTCTTC. The chain is built from TRBV11-2 and TRBJ2-1; TRBD1 matches 7 bases. The CDR3 length is 15 residues. Germline loops: CDR1 SGHAT, CDR2 FQNNGV. J gave up 4 bases and V 4 bases, and 7 bases lay outside the gene matches.

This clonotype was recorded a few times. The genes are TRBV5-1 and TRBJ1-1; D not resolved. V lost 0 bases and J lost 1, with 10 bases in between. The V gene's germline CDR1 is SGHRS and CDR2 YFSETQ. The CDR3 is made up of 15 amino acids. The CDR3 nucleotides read TGCGCCAGCAGCTTGGTGACAAGCACGAACACTGAAGCTTTCTTT. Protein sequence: CASSLVTSTNTEAFF.

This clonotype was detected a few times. CDR3 nucleotides: TGTGCCAGCAGTTCAGTGGGTGCGAAGTTCTTC. Amino acid sequence: CASSSVGAKFF. The rearrangement joins TRBV12-3 or TRBV12-4 to TRBJ2-1; D gene unclear. The CDR3 covers 11 residues. V was trimmed by 4 bases and J by 14 bases, leaving 12 bases between them.